This record covers a single TCR beta chain. Its antigen is unknown. In the PCR, 60 Vbeta and 13 Jbeta primers were used. The method was immunoSEQ multiplex PCR; TCRdb's version includes in-frame clones alone and lacks a portion of them. This table holds about 88,000 clones. This sample stems from a study of cytomegalovirus exposure and HLA in healthy donors. About the study: Early released data had tens of millions of unique TCRs, all coming from HLA-typed donors.

Trimming removed 1 base at V and 1 base at J, with 5 bases between. Germline V gene data show CDR1 as MNHEY and CDR2 as SVGAGI. The length of the CDR3 is 15 residues. Study observations and caveats: Listed as cytomegalovirus-associated were 150 to 200 TCR beta chains. The majority of TCR sequences were rare, yet some public TCRs appeared in many donors. Within the data, a cluster of highly shared sequence variants was likely a sequencing artifact.

The receptor was derived from a girl aged 10-17 years in good health and CMV-seropositive. The chain recombines TRBV6-5 with TRBJ2-6; D is undetermined. The specimen sequenced was PBMCs. CDR3 sequence: CASSYFPSGANVLTF. The CDR3 DNA is TGTGCCAGCAGTTACTTCCCATCTGGGGCCAACGTCCTGACTTTC.